This note documents a single T cell receptor (beta chain) sequence. Antigen: not known. This entry belongs to a study of cytomegalovirus exposure and HLA in healthy donors. Study conclusions and caveats: Later analysis identified several of the most significant clusters that appeared linked to common viral pathogens. Prior analysis indicated that the majority of TCR beta V segments exhibited productivity approximately 87% or approximately 30% of the time.

Primers included in the PCR were 60 Vbeta and 13 Jbeta primers. Measured with immunoSEQ multiplex PCR; TCRdb has only the in-frame clones, and not every one. The sample shows over 150,000 clones, less than 85% of them seen only once. Trimming left V 4 bases short and J 0 bases short, with 20 bases between. The germline V gene has CDR1 SGHKS and CDR2 YYEKEE (reference sequence). The length of the CDR3 is 19 residues. Source material: PBMCs. This clonotype was sampled from a boy between 10 and 17 years old in good health and CMV-seronegative. The chain employs TRBV5-5 and TRBJ1-6; the D gene is possibly TRBD1 (5 bases). This CDR3 reads CASSPIGGRTSSYNSPLHF. The CDR3 coding sequence is TGTGCCAGCAGCCCAATCGGGGGGAGGACGAGCTCCTATAATTCACCCCTCCACTTT.